This entry concerns a single T cell receptor (beta chain). The sample comes from a study of blood T cell repertoires in COVID-19. V was pared by 7 bases and J by 2 bases, with 19 bases between. There are 17 residues in the CDR3. The germline gives CDR1 SGHRS, CDR2 YFSETQ. Sequenced by immunoSEQ multiplex PCR; TCRdb stores in-frame clones only, minus some. The sample shows about 260,000 clones, 84% of them seen only once. Sequences were obtained from peripheral blood. The TCR originated in a man between 60 and 75 years old with acute or convalescent COVID-19. The chain combines TRBV5-1 with TRBJ2-6, with a tentative D call TRBD1 (6 bases). The CDR3 here is CASDPRGPQAGANVLTF. The CDR3 DNA sequence: TGCGCCAGCGACCCCAGGGGTCCCCAGGCTGGGGCCAACGTCCTGACTTTC.